The rows below give T cell receptor beta chains drawn from one sample of a study of blood T cell repertoires in COVID-19. Some clones are missing from TCRdb's copy, which holds only in-frame ones; the method was immunoSEQ multiplex PCR. The sample holds a few hundred thousand clones; over 80% are singletons and the top ten take approximately 4.7%. Sequenced input: PBMCs or T cells enriched from blood (not recorded which). Every receptor here comes from a woman aged 50 to 65 who had recovered from COVID-19. Both conserved end residues are trimmed from each CDR3. Each record gives: V gene, clone size, J gene, CDR3 protein. For some rows the clone size is stated as once, few or many, or as a class when expanded; others skip it.

>TRBV2|-|TRBJ1-1
ASSLAGGLNTEAF
>TRBV19|-|TRBJ1-2
ASSLDRGLGYT
>TRBV3-1/TRBV3-2|-|TRBJ1-1
ASSQDGGRTTEAF
>TRBV7-9|-|TRBJ2-7
ASSLGQVSYEQY
>TRBV6-5|-|TRBJ1-2
ASSITGVYGYT
>TRBV6-1|-|TRBJ1-6
ASSEAGRVSPLH
>TRBV7-9|-|TRBJ2-1
ASSSGGEQF
>TRBV5-6|few|TRBJ1-2
ASSLEGLQRGDGYT
>TRBV7-8|-|TRBJ2-3
ASSHPITRTAPTDTQY
>TRBV9|-|TRBJ2-7
ASSAGGQGHEQY
>TRBV18|once|TRBJ2-7
ASSAGTGEVGEQY
>TRBV7-2|-|TRBJ1-1
ASSLGAGPTEAF
>TRBV6-1|-|TRBJ2-7
ASSEAGLAANEQY
>TRBV2|few|TRBJ2-2
ASRSAANTGELF
>TRBV6-2/TRBV6-3|-|TRBJ1-1
ASSSGVVTEAF
>TRBV5-1|-|TRBJ2-3
ASSSRGGGVSTDTQY
>TRBV9|-|TRBJ1-2
ASSPEGTYYGYT
>TRBV30|-|TRBJ2-7
AWSAGGGHYEQY
>TRBV19|-|TRBJ2-5
ASRPGLAGDGAQY
>TRBV4-2|-|TRBJ1-1
ASSQVLAGGKTEAF